This T cell receptor beta chain comes out of a study of CXCR3-negative and CXCR3-positive naive CD8 T cells. Study-wide findings and caveats: Memory cells diverged, while naive CXCR3-positive and CXCR3-negative cells had similar TRBV-TRBJ usage. Naive CXCR3-positive cells had TRB CDR3s more hydrophobic than those of CXCR3-negative naive cells. From TRB CDR3 properties, TCR strength was inferred; surface CD5 did not differ between naive subsets.

This clonotype is labeled medium-sized based on frequency. Its antigen is unidentified. The libraries of TRB cDNA were constructed through 5' RACE using UMI labels. After re-calling the 5' RACE reads, TCRdb lists one entry per CDR3 protein, DNA absent. The sample holds 6,000 to 8,500 distinct CDR3 sequences. Sorts that each held roughly 300,000 cells were run in triplicate for every CD8+ T cell subset. The CDR3 spans 16 residues. Per the germline V gene, CDR1 is ENHRY and CDR2 is SYGVKD. The sample consisted of naive CXCR3+ CD8+ T cells from blood. The sample's subset: CD45RO-CCR7+CD27+CD95- naive CD8+ T cells expressing CXCR3 (TNR3+). This TCR derives from a human donor in good health. Some clones in this sample may be carry-over from other donors' samples. V gene TRBV10-3 combines with J gene TRBJ2-1; TCRdb proposes TRBD1, but this gene call is untestable without DNA. The CDR3 loop is CAISEPGQGDPNEQFF.